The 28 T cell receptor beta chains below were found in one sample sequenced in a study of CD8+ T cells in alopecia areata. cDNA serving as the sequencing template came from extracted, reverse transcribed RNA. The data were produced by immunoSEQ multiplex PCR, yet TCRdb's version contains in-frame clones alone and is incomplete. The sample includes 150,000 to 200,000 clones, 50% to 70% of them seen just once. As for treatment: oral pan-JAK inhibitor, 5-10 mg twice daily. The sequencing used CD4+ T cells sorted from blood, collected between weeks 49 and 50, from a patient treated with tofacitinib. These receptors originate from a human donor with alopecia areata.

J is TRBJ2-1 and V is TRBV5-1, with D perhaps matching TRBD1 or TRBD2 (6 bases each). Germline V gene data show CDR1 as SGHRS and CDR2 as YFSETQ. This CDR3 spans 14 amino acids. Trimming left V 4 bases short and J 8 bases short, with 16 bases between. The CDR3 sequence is CASSADGGPYEQFF. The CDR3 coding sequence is TGCGCCAGCAGCGCTGACGGGGGCCCCTATGAGCAGTTCTTC.

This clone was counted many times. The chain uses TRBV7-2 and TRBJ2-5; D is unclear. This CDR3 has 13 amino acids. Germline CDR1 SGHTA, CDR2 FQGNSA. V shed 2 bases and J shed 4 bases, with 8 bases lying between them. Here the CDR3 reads CASSLQIRETQYF. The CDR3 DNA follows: TGTGCCAGCAGCTTACAAATTAGAGAGACCCAGTACTTC. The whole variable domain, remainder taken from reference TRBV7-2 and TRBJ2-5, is GAGVSQSPSNKVTEKGKDVELRCDPISGHTALYWYRQSLGQGLEFLIYFQGNSAPDKSGLPSDRFSAERTGGSVSTLTIQRTQQEDSAVYLCASSLQIRETQYFGPGTRLLVL.

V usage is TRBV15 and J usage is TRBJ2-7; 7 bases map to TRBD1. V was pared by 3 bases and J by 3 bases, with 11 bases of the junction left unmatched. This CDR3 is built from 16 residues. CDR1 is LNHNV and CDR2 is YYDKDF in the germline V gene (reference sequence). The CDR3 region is CATSSTSGGTLYEQYF. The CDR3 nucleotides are TGTGCCACCAGCAGTACCTCAGGGGGAACCCTCTACGAGCAGTACTTC.

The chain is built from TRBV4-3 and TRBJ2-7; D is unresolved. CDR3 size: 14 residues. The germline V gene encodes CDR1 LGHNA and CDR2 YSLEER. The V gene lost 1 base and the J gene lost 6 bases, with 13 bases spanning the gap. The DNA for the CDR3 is TGCGCCAGCAGCCAAGGGCTCTTAGAGTCCGAGCAGTACTTC. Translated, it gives CASSQGLLESEQYF.

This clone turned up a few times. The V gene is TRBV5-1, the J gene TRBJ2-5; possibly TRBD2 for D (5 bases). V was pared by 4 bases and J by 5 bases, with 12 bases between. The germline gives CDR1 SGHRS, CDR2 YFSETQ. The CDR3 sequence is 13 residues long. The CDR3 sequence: CASSVTGGETQYF. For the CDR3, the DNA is TGCGCCAGCAGCGTGACGGGCGGGGAGACCCAGTACTTC.

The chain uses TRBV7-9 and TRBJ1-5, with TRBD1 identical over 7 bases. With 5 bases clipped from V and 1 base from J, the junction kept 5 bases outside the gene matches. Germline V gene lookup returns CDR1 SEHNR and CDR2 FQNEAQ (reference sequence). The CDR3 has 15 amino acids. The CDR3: CASSRDRESNQPQHF. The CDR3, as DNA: TGTGCCAGCAGCCGAGACAGGGAAAGCAATCAGCCCCAGCATTTT.

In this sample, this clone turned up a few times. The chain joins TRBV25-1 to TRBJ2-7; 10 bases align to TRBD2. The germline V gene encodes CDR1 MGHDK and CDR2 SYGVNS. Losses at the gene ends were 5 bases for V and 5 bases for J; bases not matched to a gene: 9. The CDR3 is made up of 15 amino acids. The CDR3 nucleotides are TGTGCCAGCAGTCCGAGGGTACTAGCGGGGAACGAGCAGTACTTC. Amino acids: CASSPRVLAGNEQYF.

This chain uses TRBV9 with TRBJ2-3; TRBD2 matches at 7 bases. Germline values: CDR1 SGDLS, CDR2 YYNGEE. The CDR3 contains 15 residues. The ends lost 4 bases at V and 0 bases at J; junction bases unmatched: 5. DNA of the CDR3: TGTGCCAGCAGCTTTTGGGGGGGAAGCACAGATACGCAGTATTTT. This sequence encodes CASSFWGGSTDTQYF.

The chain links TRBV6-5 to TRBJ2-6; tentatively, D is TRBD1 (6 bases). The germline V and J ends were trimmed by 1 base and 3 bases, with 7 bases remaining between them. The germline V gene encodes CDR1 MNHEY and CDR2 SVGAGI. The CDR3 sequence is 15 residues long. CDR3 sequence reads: CASSYYRDGANVLTF. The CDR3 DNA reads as TGTGCCAGCAGTTACTACAGGGATGGGGCCAACGTCCTGACTTTC.

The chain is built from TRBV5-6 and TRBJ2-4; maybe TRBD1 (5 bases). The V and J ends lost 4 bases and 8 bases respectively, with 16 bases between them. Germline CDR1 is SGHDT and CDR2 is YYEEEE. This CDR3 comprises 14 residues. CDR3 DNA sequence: TGTGCCAGCAGCACTGGCAGGGCTGTAGACATTCAGTACTTC. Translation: CASSTGRAVDIQYF.

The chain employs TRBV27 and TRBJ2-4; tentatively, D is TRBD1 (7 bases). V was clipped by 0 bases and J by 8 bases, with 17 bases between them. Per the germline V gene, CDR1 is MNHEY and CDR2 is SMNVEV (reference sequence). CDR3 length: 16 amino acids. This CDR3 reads CASSLSRIGGGYIQYF. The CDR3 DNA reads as TGTGCCAGCAGTTTATCGCGGATCGGAGGGGGCTACATTCAGTACTTC.

The CDR3 sequence is CASSPTTYEQYF. The CDR3 nucleotides are TGTGCCAGCAGTCCCACTACCTACGAGCAGTACTTC. This rearrangement joins TRBV6-5 to TRBJ2-7; D call uncertain. The germline CDR1 and CDR2 sequences are MNHEY and SVGAGI. The CDR3 has 12 residues. The V gene lost 5 bases and the J gene lost 2 bases, with 7 bases spanning the gap.

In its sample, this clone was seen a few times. The CDR3 nucleotides are TGTGCCAGCGTGAGGGGACGGAACAATGAGCAGTTCTTC. This translates into CASVRGRNNEQFF. V and J are TRBV5-6 and TRBJ2-1; TRBD1 or TRBD2 may be the D gene (5 bases each). Per germline, CDR1 SGHDT and CDR2 YYEEEE. The CDR3 runs to 13 residues. Trimming cost V 7 bases and J 5 bases, with 13 bases left between them.

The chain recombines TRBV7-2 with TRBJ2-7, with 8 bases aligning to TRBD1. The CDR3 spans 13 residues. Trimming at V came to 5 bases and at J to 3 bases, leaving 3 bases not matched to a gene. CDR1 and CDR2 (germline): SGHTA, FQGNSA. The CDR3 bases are TGTGCCAGCAGCAACAGGGGGTTCTACGAGCAGTACTTC. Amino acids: CASSNRGFYEQYF.

CDR3 sequence reads: CASSLRQGGAFF. The DNA for the CDR3 is TGTGCCAGCAGCCTAAGACAGGGAGGGGCTTTCTTT. This rearrangement joins TRBV7-8 to TRBJ1-1; 7 bases are shared with TRBD1. V shed 5 bases and J 11 bases; nucleotides not matched to a gene: 8. The CDR3 sequence is 12 residues long. Germline assignment: CDR1 SGHVS and CDR2 FQNEAQ.

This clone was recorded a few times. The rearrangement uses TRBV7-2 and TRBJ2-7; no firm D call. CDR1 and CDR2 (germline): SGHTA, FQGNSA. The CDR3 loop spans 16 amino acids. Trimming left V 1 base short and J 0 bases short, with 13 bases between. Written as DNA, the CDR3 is TGTGCCAGCAGCTTAGATCCCCAGGCAGGCTCCTACGAGCAGTACTTC. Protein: CASSLDPQAGSYEQYF.

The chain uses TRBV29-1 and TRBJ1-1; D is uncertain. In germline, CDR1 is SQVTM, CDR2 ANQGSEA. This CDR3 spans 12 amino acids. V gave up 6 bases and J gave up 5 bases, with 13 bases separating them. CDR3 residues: CSVGHTSTEAFF. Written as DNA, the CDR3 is TGCAGCGTCGGTCACACGAGTACTGAAGCTTTCTTT.

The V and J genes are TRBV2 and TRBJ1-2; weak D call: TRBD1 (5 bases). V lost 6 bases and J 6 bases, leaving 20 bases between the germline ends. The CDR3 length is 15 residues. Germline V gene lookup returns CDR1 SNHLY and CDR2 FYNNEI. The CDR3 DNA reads TGTGCCAGCAGCAGAGGCACCGCAGGGTACGATGGCTACACCTTC. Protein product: CASSRGTAGYDGYTF.

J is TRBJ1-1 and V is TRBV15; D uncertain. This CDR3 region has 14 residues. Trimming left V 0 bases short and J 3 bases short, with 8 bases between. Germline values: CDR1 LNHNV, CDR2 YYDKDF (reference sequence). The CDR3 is CATSRDLRDTEAFF. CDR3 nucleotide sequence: TGTGCCACCAGCAGAGATTTGAGGGACACTGAAGCTTTCTTT.

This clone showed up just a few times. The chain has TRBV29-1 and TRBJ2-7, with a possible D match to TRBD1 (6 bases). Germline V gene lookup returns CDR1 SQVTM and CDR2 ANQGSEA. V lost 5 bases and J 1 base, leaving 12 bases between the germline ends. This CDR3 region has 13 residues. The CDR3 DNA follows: TGCAGCGTTTATTCTGGACAGTCCTACGAGCAGTACTTC. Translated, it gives CSVYSGQSYEQYF.

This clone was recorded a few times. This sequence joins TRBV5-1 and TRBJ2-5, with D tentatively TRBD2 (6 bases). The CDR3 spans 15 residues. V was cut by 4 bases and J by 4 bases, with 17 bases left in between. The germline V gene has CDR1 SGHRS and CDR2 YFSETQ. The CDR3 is CASSRGSAGRETQYF. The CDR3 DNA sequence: TGCGCCAGCAGCCGAGGGTCAGCGGGTAGAGAGACCCAGTACTTC.

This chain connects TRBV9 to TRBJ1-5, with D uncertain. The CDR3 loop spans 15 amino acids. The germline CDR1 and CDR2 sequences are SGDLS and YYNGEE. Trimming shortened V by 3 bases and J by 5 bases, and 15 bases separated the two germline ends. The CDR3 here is CASSAPMRAYQPQHF. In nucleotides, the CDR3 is TGTGCCAGCAGCGCTCCCATGAGGGCTTATCAGCCCCAGCATTTT.

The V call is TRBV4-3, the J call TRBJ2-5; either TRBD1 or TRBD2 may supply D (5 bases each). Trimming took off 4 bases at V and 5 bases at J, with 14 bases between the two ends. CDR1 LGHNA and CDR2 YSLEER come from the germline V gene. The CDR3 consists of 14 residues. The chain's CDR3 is CASSPRDGGETQYF. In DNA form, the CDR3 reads TGCGCCAGCAGCCCCCGGGACGGTGGGGAGACCCAGTACTTC.

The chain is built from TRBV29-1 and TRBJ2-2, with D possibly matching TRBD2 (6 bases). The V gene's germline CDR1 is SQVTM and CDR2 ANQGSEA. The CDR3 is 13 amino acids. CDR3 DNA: TGCAGTGCCGGGACTTCGAACACCGGGGAGCTGTTTTTT. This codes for CSAGTSNTGELFF.

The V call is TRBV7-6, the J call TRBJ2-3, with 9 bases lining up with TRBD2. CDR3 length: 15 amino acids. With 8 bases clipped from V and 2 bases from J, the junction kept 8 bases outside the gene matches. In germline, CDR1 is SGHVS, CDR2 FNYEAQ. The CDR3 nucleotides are TGTGCCAGCGGTGGAGTAGCGGGGGCCACAGATACGCAGTATTTT. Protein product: CASGGVAGATDTQYF.

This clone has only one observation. CDR3 sequence (DNA): TGCAGCGTGCAGCAGGGGGCGCATGCTGAAGCTTTCTTT. Its translation: CSVQQGAHAEAFF. This chain joins TRBV29-1 and TRBJ1-1; TRBD1 matches 8 bases. V lost 6 bases, J lost 6 bases, and 9 bases stayed unmatched. Germline V lookup: CDR1 SQVTM, CDR2 ANQGSEA. The length of the CDR3 is 13 residues.

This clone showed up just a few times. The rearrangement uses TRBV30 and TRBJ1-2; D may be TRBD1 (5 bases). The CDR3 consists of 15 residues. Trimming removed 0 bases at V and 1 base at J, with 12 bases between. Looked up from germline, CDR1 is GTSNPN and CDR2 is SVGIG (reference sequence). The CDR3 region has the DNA TGTGCCTGGAGTGTCCAGGGAGTGAATAACTATGGCTACACCTTC. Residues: CAWSVQGVNNYGYTF.

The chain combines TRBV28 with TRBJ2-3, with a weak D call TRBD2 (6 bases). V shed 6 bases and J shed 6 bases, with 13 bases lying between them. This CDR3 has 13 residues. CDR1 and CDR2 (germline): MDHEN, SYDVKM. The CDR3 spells CASREGTADTQYF. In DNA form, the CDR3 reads TGTGCCAGCAGGGAGGGCACGGCGGATACGCAGTATTTT.